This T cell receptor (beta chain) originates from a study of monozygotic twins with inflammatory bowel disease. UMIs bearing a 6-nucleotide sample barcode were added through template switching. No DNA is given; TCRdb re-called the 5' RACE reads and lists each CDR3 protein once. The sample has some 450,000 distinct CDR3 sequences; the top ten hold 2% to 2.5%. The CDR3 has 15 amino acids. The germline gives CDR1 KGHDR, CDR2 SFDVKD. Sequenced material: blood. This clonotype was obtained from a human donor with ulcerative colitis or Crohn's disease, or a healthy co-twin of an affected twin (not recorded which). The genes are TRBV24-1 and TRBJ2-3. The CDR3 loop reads CATSDLGRGPDTQYF.